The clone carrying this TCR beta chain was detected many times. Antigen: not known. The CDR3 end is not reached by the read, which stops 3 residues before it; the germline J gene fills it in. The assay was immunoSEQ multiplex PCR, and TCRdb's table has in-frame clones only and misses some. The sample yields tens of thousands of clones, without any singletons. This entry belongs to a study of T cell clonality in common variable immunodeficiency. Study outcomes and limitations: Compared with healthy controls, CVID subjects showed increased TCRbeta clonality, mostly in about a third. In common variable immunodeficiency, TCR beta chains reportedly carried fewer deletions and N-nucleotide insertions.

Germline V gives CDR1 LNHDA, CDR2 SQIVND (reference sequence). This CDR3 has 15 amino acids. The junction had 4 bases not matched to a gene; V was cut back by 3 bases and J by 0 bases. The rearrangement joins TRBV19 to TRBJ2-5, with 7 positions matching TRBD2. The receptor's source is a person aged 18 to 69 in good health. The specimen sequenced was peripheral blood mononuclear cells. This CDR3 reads CASSMGGNYQETQYF. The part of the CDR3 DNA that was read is TGTGCCAGTAGTATGGGGGGGAATTACCAAGAGACC.